The 2 T cell receptor beta chains given below trace back to one sample, sequenced in a study of T cell repertoires in ileal Crohn's disease. The sorted cells were lamina propria lymphocytes from surgical specimens, first isolated by density gradient. TCRdb's table, derived via immunoSEQ multiplex PCR, lists solely in-frame clones and lacks some. Seen here are a few thousand clones, around nine tenths observed once, and the top ten hold approximately 0.84%. Source material: CD4+ T cells from ileum. Receptor source: an adult with Crohn's disease. Some clones in this sample may be carry-over from other donors' samples.

A few counts support this clone. The rearrangement uses TRBV6-1 and TRBJ2-3, with TRBD2 matching over 8 bases. The CDR3 runs 15 residues. V was pared by 6 bases and J by 4 bases, with 9 bases of the junction left unmatched. CDR1 is MNHNS, CDR2 SASEGT, per germline. In DNA form, the CDR3 reads TGTGCCAGCAGAATTAGCGGGACTATCCCAGATACGCAGTATTTT. Amino acid sequence: CASRISGTIPDTQYF.

The chain carries TRBV30 and TRBJ2-6; 7 nucleotides align to TRBD1. J was trimmed by 4 bases and V by 1 base; bases with no gene match: 7. From germline, CDR1 is GTSNPN and CDR2 SVGIG (reference sequence). The CDR3 spans 16 residues. The DNA of the CDR3 is TGTGCCTGGAGTGGGGACAGTCCGGCGGGGGCCAACGTCCTGACTTTC. Encoded protein: CAWSGDSPAGANVLTF.